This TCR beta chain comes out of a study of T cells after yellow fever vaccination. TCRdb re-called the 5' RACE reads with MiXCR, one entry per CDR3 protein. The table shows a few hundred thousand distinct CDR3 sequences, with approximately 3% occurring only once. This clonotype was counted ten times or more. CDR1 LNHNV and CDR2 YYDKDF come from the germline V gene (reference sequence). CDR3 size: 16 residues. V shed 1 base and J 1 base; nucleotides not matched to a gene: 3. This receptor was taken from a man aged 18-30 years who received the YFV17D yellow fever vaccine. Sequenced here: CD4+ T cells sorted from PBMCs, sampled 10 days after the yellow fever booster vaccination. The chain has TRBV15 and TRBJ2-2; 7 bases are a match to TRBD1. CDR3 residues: CATSRGQGQNTGELFF. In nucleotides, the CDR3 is TGTGCCACCAGCAGAGGACAGGGCCAGAACACCGGGGAGCTGTTTTTT.